This paragraph covers one T cell receptor beta chain sequence. Its antigen remains unknown. These data belong to a study of OX40 agonist ivuxolimab in advanced cancers. Overall study: Every 2 weeks, patients received ivuxolimab intravenously, dosed at 0.01 to 10 mg/kg. Study conclusions and caveats: Relative to CD4+, CD8+ T cells held more expanded clones on average. In the 0.1 to 3.0 mg/kg range, CD4+ and CD8+ blood T cells had expanded clonally by week 6.

Profiled with immunoSEQ multiplex PCR; TCRdb holds only in-frame clones, not every one. The sample records more than 75,000 clones, under 95% being singletons. Deletions cut 2 bases from V and 0 bases from J, with 5 bases between. Germline V gives CDR1 SGHTS, CDR2 YDEGEE. The CDR3 length is 13 residues. This material consisted of CD4+ or CD8+ T cells sorted from blood, taken in a trial of the OX40 agonist ivuxolimab. This sequence was found in an adult with an advanced solid tumor such as melanoma, head and neck, liver or kidney cancer. J is TRBJ1-2 and V is TRBV5-8; D not certain. This CDR3 is CASSFMANYGYTF. CDR3 sequence (DNA): TGTGCCAGCAGCTTCATGGCTAACTATGGCTACACCTTC.